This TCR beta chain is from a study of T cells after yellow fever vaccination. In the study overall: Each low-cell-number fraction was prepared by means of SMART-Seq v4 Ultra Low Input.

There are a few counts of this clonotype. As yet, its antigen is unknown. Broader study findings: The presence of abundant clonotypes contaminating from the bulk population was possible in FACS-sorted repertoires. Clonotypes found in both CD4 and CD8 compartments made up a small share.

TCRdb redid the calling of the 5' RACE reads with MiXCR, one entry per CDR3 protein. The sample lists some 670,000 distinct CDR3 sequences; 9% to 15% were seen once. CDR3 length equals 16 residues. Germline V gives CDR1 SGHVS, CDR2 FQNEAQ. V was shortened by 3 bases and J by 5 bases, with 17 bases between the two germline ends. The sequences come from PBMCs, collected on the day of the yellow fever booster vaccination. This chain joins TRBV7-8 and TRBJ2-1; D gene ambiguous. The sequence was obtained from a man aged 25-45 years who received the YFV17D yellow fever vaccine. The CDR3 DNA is TGTGCCAGCAGCTTCGGGTCTTCTAGGGTAAACAATGAGCAGTTCTTC. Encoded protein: CASSFGSSRVNNEQFF.